This is a list of T cell receptor beta chains from one sample in a study of cytomegalovirus exposure and HLA in healthy donors. Generated by immunoSEQ multiplex PCR, the TCRdb table keeps only in-frame clones and is missing some. The data show 100,000 to 150,000 clones, around 9% seen once. Input material: PBMCs. The receptors here all came from a woman aged 40 to 50 in good health and CMV-seropositive. CDR3s include the opening cysteine and the closing phenylalanine or tryptophan. D genes are given only for firm matches. Clone size, where shown, is once, few, many, or a class for clones that have expanded.

CDR3aa,CDR3nt,d_gene,abundance,j_gene,v_gene
CASSRGGTSTDTQYF,TGTGCCAGCAGCCGCGGGGGGACTAGCACAGATACGCAGTATTTT,TRBD2,NA,TRBJ2-3,TRBV5-4
CASSQEWGGSYEQYF,TGTGCCAGCAGCCAAGAATGGGGGGGCTCCTACGAGCAGTACTTC,TRBD2,few,TRBJ2-7,TRBV4-2
CASSLARDPDSTRYNEQFF,TGTGCCAGCAGCTTAGCAAGGGACCCGGACAGCACCCGATACAATGAGCAGTTCTTC,NA,few,TRBJ2-1,TRBV7-2
CASSPRGSGANVLTF,TGTGCCAGCAGCCCCAGGGGATCTGGGGCCAACGTCCTGACTTTC,NA,few,TRBJ2-6,TRBV9
CASSLEVGTVISEQYF,TGTGCCAGCAGTTTAGAGGTCGGGACAGTCATCAGCGAGCAGTACTTC,TRBD1,NA,TRBJ2-7,TRBV27
CASSESWGGAVPNEQFF,TGTGCCAGCAGTGAATCTTGGGGGGGGGCAGTCCCCAATGAGCAGTTCTTC,NA,NA,TRBJ2-1,TRBV25-1
CASSRDRYGYTF,TGTGCCAGCAGTCGAGACAGATATGGCTACACCTTC,NA,few,TRBJ1-2,TRBV7-9
CASSVTGGRGSPLHF,TGTGCCAGCAGCGTCACAGGGGGCCGAGGATCACCCCTCCACTTT,TRBD1,NA,TRBJ1-6,TRBV7-2
CAIRKDRLGQETQYF,TGTGCCATCAGGAAAGACAGGCTGGGGCAAGAGACCCAGTACTTC,NA,NA,TRBJ2-5,TRBV10-3
CASLRGTEAFF,TGTGCCAGCCTCCGGGGGACTGAAGCTTTCTTT,NA,few,TRBJ1-1,TRBV6-5
CASSQESQNYGYTF,TGCGCCAGCAGCCAAGAGTCCCAGAACTATGGCTACACCTTC,NA,NA,TRBJ1-2,TRBV4-1
CASSLGSGGETQYF,TGTGCCAGCAGCTTAGGTTCAGGTGGGGAGACCCAGTACTTC,NA,few,TRBJ2-5,TRBV7-2
CASSGPGQGNYGYTF,TGCGCCAGCAGCGGTCCCGGACAGGGAAACTATGGCTACACCTTC,TRBD1,few,TRBJ1-2,TRBV10-2
CASSLLAGGPGEQFF,TGTGCCAGCAGCTTGCTGGCGGGGGGGCCTGGTGAGCAGTTCTTC,TRBD2,few,TRBJ2-1,TRBV5-4
CASSLEWRERNEQFF,TGCGCCAGCAGCTTGGAATGGAGGGAACGCAATGAGCAGTTCTTC,NA,few,TRBJ2-1,TRBV5-1
CASTQGGGYTF,TGTGCCAGCACCCAGGGTGGTGGCTACACCTTC,NA,NA,TRBJ1-2,TRBV2
CASSTQGIRVEKLFF,TGTGCCAGCTCTACCCAGGGGATTAGGGTCGAAAAACTGTTTTTT,NA,NA,TRBJ1-4,TRBV19
CASSFLAGNNNEQFF,TGTGCCAGCAGCTTCCTAGCGGGGAACAACAATGAGCAGTTCTTC,TRBD2,few,TRBJ2-1,TRBV11-2
CASSASHRQDIYGYTF,TGTGCCAGCAGCGCCTCCCACCGACAGGACATCTATGGCTACACCTTC,NA,few,TRBJ1-2,TRBV9
CASSSTGTGLETQYF,TGCGCCAGCAGCTCCACCGGGACAGGGTTGGAGACCCAGTACTTC,TRBD1,NA,TRBJ2-5,TRBV5-1
CASMRGGLTGELFF,TGTGCCAGTATGAGGGGAGGCCTCACCGGGGAGCTGTTTTTT,NA,NA,TRBJ2-2,TRBV19
CASSVLDNSNQPQHF,TGTGCCAGTAGTGTCCTTGACAATAGCAATCAGCCCCAGCATTTT,NA,NA,TRBJ1-5,TRBV19
CASSWGQEETQYF,TGCGCCAGCAGCTGGGGCCAAGAAGAGACCCAGTACTTC,NA,NA,TRBJ2-5,TRBV5-1
CASSGTGSTNEKLFF,TGTGCCAGCAGTGGGACAGGGTCAACTAATGAAAAACTGTTTTTT,TRBD1,few,TRBJ1-4,TRBV2
CASSPDPGSQETQYF,TGTGCCAGCAGCCCAGACCCCGGGAGTCAAGAGACCCAGTACTTC,NA,NA,TRBJ2-5,TRBV7-9
CASSSYRSTAAFF,TGTGCCAGCAGCAGCTACAGGTCAACAGCAGCTTTCTTT,NA,NA,TRBJ1-1,TRBV6-5
CASSLPGADTQYF,TGTGCCAGCTCACTGCCGGGAGCAGATACGCAGTATTTT,NA,few,TRBJ2-3,TRBV18
CASSAWTSGVEEQFF,TGTGCCAGCAGCGCTTGGACTAGCGGGGTAGAGGAGCAGTTCTTC,TRBD2,few,TRBJ2-1,TRBV9
CASSFGSGGGLNEQFF,TGTGCCAGCAGCTTCGGAAGCGGGGGGGGTCTAAATGAGCAGTTCTTC,TRBD2,few,TRBJ2-1,TRBV7-9
CASSMEDQPQHF,TGTGCCAGTAGTATGGAGGATCAGCCCCAGCATTTT,NA,NA,TRBJ1-5,TRBV19
CASSTTGSSYEQYF,TGTGCCAGTAGTACCACAGGGAGCTCCTACGAGCAGTACTTC,NA,NA,TRBJ2-7,TRBV19
CASSFTGFRDEQFF,TGTGCCAGCAGTTTCACAGGGTTTAGGGATGAGCAGTTCTTC,NA,few,TRBJ2-1,TRBV6-6
CASSFKGTIYGYTF,TGTGCCAGCAGTTTTAAAGGGACTATCTATGGCTACACCTTC,NA,NA,TRBJ1-2,TRBV28
CASSGGVSGGALYNEQFF,TGTGCCAGCAGCGGAGGGGTGAGCGGGGGGGCCCTCTACAATGAGCAGTTCTTC,TRBD2,NA,TRBJ2-1,TRBV9
CASSFRTGSTDTQYF,TGTGCCAGCAGCTTCAGGACGGGAAGCACAGATACGCAGTATTTT,NA,NA,TRBJ2-3,TRBV13
CASSFGTELFF,TGTGCCAGCAGCTTCGGGACAGAACTGTTTTTT,TRBD1,few,TRBJ1-4,TRBV7-2
CASSVDRGSGNTIYF,TGTGCCAGCAGCGTTGACAGGGGATCTGGAAACACCATATATTTT,TRBD1,once,TRBJ1-3,TRBV5-4
CASSPSGGYNEQFF,TGCGCCAGCAGTCCCAGCGGGGGGTACAATGAGCAGTTCTTC,TRBD2,NA,TRBJ2-1,TRBV10-1
CASTQGSDFGYTF,TGTGCCAGCACGCAGGGAAGTGATTTTGGCTACACCTTC,NA,NA,TRBJ1-2,TRBV2
CASSFDPFSSYNSPLHF,TGTGCCAGCAGCTTCGATCCATTTAGCTCCTATAATTCACCCCTCCACTTT,NA,few,TRBJ1-6,TRBV7-2
CASSQELPSSGNTIYF,TGTGCCAGCTCACAGGAGTTGCCCAGCTCTGGAAACACCATATATTTT,NA,NA,TRBJ1-3,TRBV18
CASSPGQGAGYTF,TGCGCCAGCAGCCCCGGTCAGGGTGCTGGCTACACCTTC,NA,few,TRBJ1-2,TRBV5-1
CASSSTGEVYGYTF,TGTGCCAGCAGCTCGACAGGGGAGGTGTATGGCTACACCTTC,TRBD1,few,TRBJ1-2,TRBV11-2
CAVGLSGELFF,TGTGCCGTCGGACTGTCCGGGGAGCTGTTTTTT,NA,NA,TRBJ2-2,TRBV10-3
CASSRDSYTEAFF,TGCGCCAGCAGCCGCGACAGTTACACTGAAGCTTTCTTT,NA,few,TRBJ1-1,TRBV5-1
CASSLGHYNEQFF,TGCGCCAGCAGCTTGGGACATTACAATGAGCAGTTCTTC,NA,NA,TRBJ2-1,TRBV5-1
CASSPVTSGGAGKTQYF,TGTGCCAGCAGTCCAGTGACTAGCGGGGGGGCCGGGAAGACCCAGTACTTC,TRBD2,NA,TRBJ2-5,TRBV2
CASSNTGGTEAFF,TGCGCCAGCAGCAACACAGGGGGCACTGAAGCTTTCTTT,TRBD1,NA,TRBJ1-1,TRBV5-1
CASSPGTGVAYEQYF,TGCGCCAGCAGCCCGGGGACAGGGGTCGCCTACGAGCAGTACTTC,TRBD1,NA,TRBJ2-7,TRBV5-1
CASSLDTGTPLHF,TGTGCCAGCAGCTTAGATACCGGGACACCCCTCCACTTT,NA,few,TRBJ1-6,TRBV7-9
CASRQGTSTEAFF,TGTGCCAGCCGACAGGGAACAAGCACTGAAGCTTTCTTT,TRBD1,NA,TRBJ1-1,TRBV7-3
CASSPRQFAEQYF,TGTGCCAGCAGCCCCAGACAGTTTGCCGAGCAGTACTTC,NA,NA,TRBJ2-7,TRBV7-6
CASSENQGYGYTF,TGTGCCAGCAGCGAAAATCAGGGGTATGGCTACACCTTC,NA,NA,TRBJ1-2,TRBV7-8
CASSHTRGETQYF,TGCGCCAGCAGCCATACGCGGGGGGAGACCCAGTACTTC,TRBD2,NA,TRBJ2-5,TRBV4-1